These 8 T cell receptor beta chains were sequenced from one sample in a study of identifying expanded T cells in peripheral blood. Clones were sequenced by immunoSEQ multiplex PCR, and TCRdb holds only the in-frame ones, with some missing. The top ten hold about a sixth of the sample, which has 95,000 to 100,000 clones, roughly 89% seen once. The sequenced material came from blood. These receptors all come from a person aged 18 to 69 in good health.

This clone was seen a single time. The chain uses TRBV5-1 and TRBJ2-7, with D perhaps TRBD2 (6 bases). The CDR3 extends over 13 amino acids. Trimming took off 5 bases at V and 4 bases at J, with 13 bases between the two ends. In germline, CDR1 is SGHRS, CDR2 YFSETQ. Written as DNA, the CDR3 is TGCGCCAGCAGGGAAGGAGGGCGGTACGAGCAGTACTTC. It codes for CASREGGRYEQYF.

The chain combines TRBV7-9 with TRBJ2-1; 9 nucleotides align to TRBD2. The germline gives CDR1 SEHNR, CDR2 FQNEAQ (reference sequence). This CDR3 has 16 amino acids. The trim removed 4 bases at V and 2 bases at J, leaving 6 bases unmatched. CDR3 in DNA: TGTGCCAGCAGCTCCTCACGCGGGGGGGCCTACAATGAGCAGTTCTTC. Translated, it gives CASSSSRGGAYNEQFF. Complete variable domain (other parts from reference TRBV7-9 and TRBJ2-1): DTGVSQNPRHKITKRGQNVTFRCDPISEHNRLYWYRQTLGQGPEFLTYFQNEAQLEKSRLLSDRFSAERPKGSFSTLEIQRTEQGDSAMYLCASSSSRGGAYNEQFFGPGTRLTVL.

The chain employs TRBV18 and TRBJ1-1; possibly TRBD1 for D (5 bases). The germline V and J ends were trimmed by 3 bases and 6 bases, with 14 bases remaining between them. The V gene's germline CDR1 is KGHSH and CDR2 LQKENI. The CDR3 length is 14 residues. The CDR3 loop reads CASSPRQQTAEAFF. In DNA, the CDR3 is TGTGCCAGCTCACCGCGACAGCAAACTGCTGAAGCTTTCTTT.

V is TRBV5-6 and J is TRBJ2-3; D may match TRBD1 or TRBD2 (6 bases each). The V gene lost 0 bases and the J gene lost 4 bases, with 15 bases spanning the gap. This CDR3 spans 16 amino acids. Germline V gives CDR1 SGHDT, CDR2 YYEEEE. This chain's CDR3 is CASSLEGGGLSDTQYF. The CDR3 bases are TGTGCCAGCAGCTTGGAGGGGGGAGGATTGTCAGATACGCAGTATTTT.

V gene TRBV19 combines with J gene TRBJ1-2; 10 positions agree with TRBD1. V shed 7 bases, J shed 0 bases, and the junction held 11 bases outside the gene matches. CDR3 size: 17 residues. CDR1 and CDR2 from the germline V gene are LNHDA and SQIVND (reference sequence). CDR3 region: CASTPPGQGTANYGYTF. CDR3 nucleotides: TGTGCCAGTACCCCACCGGGACAGGGGACCGCTAACTATGGCTACACCTTC.

The CDR3 sequence: CASSLVASAGRNTIYF. Here the CDR3 DNA reads TGTGCCAGCAGCTTGGTCGCCTCGGCAGGGAGAAACACCATATATTTT. V usage is TRBV5-6 and J usage is TRBJ1-3; D possibly corresponds to TRBD1 (5 bases). Germline V gene sequence: CDR1 SGHDT, CDR2 YYEEEE. The V end was cut by 0 bases, the J end by 5 bases, with 15 bases between. The CDR3 consists of 16 residues.

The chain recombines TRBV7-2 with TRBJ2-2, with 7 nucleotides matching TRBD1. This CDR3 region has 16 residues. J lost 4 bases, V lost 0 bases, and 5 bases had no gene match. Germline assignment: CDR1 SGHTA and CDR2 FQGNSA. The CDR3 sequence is CASSLARDSPTGELFF. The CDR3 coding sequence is TGTGCCAGCAGCTTAGCGAGGGACAGTCCCACCGGGGAGCTGTTTTTT.

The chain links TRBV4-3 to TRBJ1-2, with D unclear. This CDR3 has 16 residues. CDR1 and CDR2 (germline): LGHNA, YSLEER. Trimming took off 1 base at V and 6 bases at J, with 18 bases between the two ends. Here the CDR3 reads CASSQGRFDGVHGYTF. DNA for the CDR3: TGCGCCAGCAGCCAAGGTCGTTTCGACGGAGTGCATGGCTACACCTTC.